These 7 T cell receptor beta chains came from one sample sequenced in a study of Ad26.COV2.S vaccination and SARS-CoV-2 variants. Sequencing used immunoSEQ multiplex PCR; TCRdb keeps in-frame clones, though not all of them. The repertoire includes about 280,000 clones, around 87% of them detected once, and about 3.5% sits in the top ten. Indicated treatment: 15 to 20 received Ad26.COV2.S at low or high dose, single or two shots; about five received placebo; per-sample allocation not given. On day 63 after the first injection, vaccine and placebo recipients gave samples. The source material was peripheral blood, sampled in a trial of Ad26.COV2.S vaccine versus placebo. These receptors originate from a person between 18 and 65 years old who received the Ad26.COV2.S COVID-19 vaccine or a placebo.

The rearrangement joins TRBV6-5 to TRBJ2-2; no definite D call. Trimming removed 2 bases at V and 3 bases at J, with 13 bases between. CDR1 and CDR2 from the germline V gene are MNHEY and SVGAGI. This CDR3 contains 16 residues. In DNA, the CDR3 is TGTGCCAGCAGTTACCTCGGACGGCTGGACACCGGGGAGCTGTTTTTT. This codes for CASSYLGRLDTGELFF.

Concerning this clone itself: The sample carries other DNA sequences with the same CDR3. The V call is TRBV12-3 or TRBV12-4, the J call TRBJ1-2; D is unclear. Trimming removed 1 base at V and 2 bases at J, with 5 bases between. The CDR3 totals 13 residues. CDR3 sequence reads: CASSLGGNYGYTF. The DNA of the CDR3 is TGTGCCAGCAGTTTAGGCGGAAACTATGGCTACACCTTC.

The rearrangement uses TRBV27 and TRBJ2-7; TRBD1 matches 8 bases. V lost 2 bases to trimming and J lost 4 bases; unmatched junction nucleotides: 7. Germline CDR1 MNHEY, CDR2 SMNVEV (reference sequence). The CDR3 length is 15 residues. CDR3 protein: CASSLAAGGRYEQYF. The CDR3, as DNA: TGTGCCAGCAGTTTAGCGGCAGGGGGCCGTTACGAGCAGTACTTC.

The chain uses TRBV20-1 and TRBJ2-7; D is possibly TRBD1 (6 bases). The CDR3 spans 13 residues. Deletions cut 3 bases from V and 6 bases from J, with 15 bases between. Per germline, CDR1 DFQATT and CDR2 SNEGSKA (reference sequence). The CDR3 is CSASRGGNREQYF. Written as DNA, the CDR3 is TGCAGTGCTAGTCGAGGGGGAAACCGCGAGCAGTACTTC.

Here the CDR3 DNA reads TGTGCCAGCAGTCCTGACGCCTATGGCTACACCTTC. It codes for CASSPDAYGYTF. This chain links TRBV6-6 with TRBJ1-2; D call uncertain. The V and J ends lost 5 bases and 4 bases respectively, with 8 bases between them. CDR3 length: 12 amino acids. Germline CDR1 MNHNY, CDR2 SVGAGI (reference sequence).

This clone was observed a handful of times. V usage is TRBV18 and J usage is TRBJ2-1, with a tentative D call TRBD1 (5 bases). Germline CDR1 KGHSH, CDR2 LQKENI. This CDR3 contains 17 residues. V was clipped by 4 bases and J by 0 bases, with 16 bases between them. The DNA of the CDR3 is TGTGCCAGCTCACAGAACGACAGAGCTAGCTCCTACAATGAGCAGTTCTTC. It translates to CASSQNDRASSYNEQFF.

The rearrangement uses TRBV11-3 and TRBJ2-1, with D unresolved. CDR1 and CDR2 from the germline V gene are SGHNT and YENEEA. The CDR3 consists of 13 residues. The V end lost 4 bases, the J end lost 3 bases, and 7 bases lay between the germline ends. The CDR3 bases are TGTGCCAGCAGCTCTGAGAGCTACAATGAGCAGTTCTTC. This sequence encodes CASSSESYNEQFF. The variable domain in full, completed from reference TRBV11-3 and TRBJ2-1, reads EAGVVQSPRYKIIEKKQPVAFWCNPISGHNTLYWYLQNLGQGPELLIRYENEEAVDDSQLPKDRFSAERLKGVDSTLKIQPAELGDSAVYLCASSSESYNEQFFGPGTRLTVL.